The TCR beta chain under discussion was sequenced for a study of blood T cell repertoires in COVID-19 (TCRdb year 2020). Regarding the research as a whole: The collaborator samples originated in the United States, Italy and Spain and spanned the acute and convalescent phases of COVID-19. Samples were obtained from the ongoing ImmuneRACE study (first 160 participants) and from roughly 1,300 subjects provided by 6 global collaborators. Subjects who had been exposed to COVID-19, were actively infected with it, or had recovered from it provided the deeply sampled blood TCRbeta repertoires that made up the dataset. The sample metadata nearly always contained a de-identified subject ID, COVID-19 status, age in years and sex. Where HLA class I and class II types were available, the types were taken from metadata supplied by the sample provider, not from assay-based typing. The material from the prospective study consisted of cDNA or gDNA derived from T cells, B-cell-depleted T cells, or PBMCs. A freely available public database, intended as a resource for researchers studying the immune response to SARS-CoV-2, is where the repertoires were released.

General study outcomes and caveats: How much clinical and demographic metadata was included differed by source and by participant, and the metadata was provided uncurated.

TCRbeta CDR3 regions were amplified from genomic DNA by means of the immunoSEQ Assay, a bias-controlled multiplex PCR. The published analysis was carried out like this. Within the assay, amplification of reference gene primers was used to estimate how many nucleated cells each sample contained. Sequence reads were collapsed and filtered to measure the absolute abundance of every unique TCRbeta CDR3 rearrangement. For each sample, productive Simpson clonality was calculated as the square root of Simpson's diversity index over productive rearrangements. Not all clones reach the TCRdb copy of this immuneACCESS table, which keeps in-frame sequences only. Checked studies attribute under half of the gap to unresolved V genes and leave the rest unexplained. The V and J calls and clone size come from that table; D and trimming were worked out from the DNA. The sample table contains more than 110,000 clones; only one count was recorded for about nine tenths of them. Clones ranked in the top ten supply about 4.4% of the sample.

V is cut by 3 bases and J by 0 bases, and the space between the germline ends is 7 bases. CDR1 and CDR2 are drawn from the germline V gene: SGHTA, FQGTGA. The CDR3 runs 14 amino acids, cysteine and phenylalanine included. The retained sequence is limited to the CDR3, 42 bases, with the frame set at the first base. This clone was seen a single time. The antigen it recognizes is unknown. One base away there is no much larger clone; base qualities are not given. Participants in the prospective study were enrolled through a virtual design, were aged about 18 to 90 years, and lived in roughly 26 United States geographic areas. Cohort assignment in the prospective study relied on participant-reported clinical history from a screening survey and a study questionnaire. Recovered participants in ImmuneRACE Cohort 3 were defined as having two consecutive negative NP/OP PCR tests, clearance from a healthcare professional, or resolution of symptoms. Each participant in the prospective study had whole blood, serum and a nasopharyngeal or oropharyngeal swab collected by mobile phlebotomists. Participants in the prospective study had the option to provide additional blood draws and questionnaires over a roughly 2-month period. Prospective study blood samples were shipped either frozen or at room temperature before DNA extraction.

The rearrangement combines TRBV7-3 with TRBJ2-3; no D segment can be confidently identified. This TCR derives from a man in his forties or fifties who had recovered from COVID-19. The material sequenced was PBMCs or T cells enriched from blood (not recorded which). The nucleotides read TGTGCCAGCAGCTTGCTAGGTAGCACAGATACGCAGTATTTT. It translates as CASSLLGSTDTQYF.